The 15 T cell receptor beta chains in this list originate from one sample, sequenced in a study of PD-1 blockade in classical Hodgkin lymphoma. Measured with immunoSEQ multiplex PCR; TCRdb has only the in-frame clones, and not every one. The sample lists about 58,000 clones, around 93% occurring once. There was relapse after autologous stem cell transplantation in every patient, and there was variation in brentuximab vedotin exposure. The specimen was peripheral blood mononuclear cells (PBMCs), collected before the second cycle of nivolumab. Source of these receptors: a human donor with classical Hodgkin lymphoma.

This sequence joins TRBV29-1 and TRBJ2-7; the D gene could be TRBD1 or TRBD2 (5 bases each). Trimming stripped 5 bases from V and 0 bases from J, with 11 bases between. Germline lookup yields CDR1 SQVTM and CDR2 ANQGSEA. The CDR3 totals 13 residues. CDR3 amino acids: CSVPGTASYEQYF. The CDR3 DNA reads as TGCAGCGTTCCCGGGACCGCCTCCTACGAGCAGTACTTC.

CDR3 DNA sequence: TGTGCCAGCTCACCACAAGGGGAAGAGACCCAGTACTTC. It encodes CASSPQGEETQYF. This rearrangement joins TRBV18 to TRBJ2-5; a possible D gene is TRBD1 (5 bases). The CDR3 has 13 amino acids. V gave up 1 base and J gave up 3 bases, with 6 bases separating them. Germline V gives CDR1 KGHSH, CDR2 LQKENI.

The gene calls are TRBV30 and TRBJ1-5; TRBD1 matches 7 bases. The CDR3 is 13 residues long. Trimming took 5 bases from V and 7 from J; bases not matched to a gene: 8. Germline V CDR1 and CDR2: GTSNPN, SVGIG (reference sequence). CDR3 nucleotides: TGTGCCTGGGGCAGACAGGGCGGACAGCCCCAGCATTTT. Amino acid sequence: CAWGRQGGQPQHF.

This clone has just a few counts. J is TRBJ1-1 and V is TRBV30; maybe TRBD1 (5 bases). The CDR3 is made up of 11 amino acids. Germline CDR1 reads GTSNPN; CDR2 reads SVGIG (reference sequence). V lost 1 base and J 7 bases, leaving 7 bases between the germline ends. CDR3 coding DNA: TGTGCCTGGAGTGCAACAGGTGAAGCTTTCTTT. Its protein is CAWSATGEAFF.

The chain employs TRBV7-9 and TRBJ2-3, with D hard to call. The CDR3 covers 15 residues. The germline V gene has CDR1 SEHNR and CDR2 FQNEAQ (reference sequence). The V end was cut by 5 bases, the J end by 2 bases, with 14 bases between. CDR3 nucleotide sequence: TGTGCCAGCAGCGCTTATTCGGCCACCACAGATACGCAGTATTTT. It is translated as CASSAYSATTDTQYF.

CDR3 nucleotide sequence: TGTGCCAGCAGTCTTGGAGGAAAACTGTTTTTT. It encodes CASSLGGKLFF. The genes are TRBV6-5 and TRBJ1-4; D unclear. The CDR3 totals 11 residues. The germline V gene has CDR1 MNHEY and CDR2 SVGAGI. Trimming took 5 bases from V and 10 from J, leaving 8 bases between them.

This chain joins TRBV9 and TRBJ1-2; TRBD1 is a possible D gene (6 bases). Germline CDR1 SGDLS, CDR2 YYNGEE. The ends were cut back, 3 bases at V and 6 bases at J, with 12 bases in the middle. The CDR3 has 13 amino acids. The CDR3 DNA reads TGTGCCAGCAGCGCCGCAGGGGAGGATGGCTACACCTTC. Protein product: CASSAAGEDGYTF.

V gene TRBV30 combines with J gene TRBJ2-7; D might be TRBD1 (6 bases). Trimming took off 1 base at V and 0 bases at J, with 16 bases between the two ends. The V gene's germline CDR1 is GTSNPN and CDR2 SVGIG (reference sequence). CDR3 length equals 16 residues. CDR3 in DNA: TGTGCCTGGAGTGAGCCAGGGGCTCCGAGCTCCTACGAGCAGTACTTC. Translating gives CAWSEPGAPSSYEQYF.

The V gene is TRBV7-3, the J gene TRBJ2-2, with 7 bases identical to TRBD2. Germline assignment: CDR1 SGHTA and CDR2 FQGTGA. CDR3 length: 18 residues. V was clipped by 5 bases and J by 3 bases; unmatched bases: 15. This chain's CDR3 is CASSPWASGIYHTGELFF. The CDR3 DNA follows: TGTGCCAGCAGCCCCTGGGCTAGCGGAATATATCACACCGGGGAGCTGTTTTTT. The full variable domain, rest sourced from reference TRBV7-3 and TRBJ2-2, is GAGVSQTPSNKVTEKGKYVELRCDPISGHTALYWYRQSLGQGPEFLIYFQGTGAADDSGLPNDRFFAVRPEGSVSTLKIQRTERGDSAVYLCASSPWASGIYHTGELFFGEGSRLTVL.

The chain is built from TRBV5-4 and TRBJ1-1; no definite D call. Germline CDR1 and CDR2: SGHNT and YYREEE (reference sequence). CDR3 length equals 11 residues. V gave up 5 bases and J gave up 2 bases, with 4 bases separating them. The CDR3 loop reads CASRSNTEAFF. The DNA of the CDR3 is TGTGCCAGCAGGTCTAACACTGAAGCTTTCTTT.

V is TRBV19 and J is TRBJ2-2; no firm D call. Germline CDR1 reads LNHDA; CDR2 reads SQIVND (reference sequence). This CDR3 has 11 residues. V was trimmed by 5 bases and J by 7 bases, leaving 5 bases between them. The CDR3 loop is CASSQIGELFF. In DNA, the CDR3 is TGTGCCAGTAGTCAAATCGGGGAGCTGTTTTTT.

The chain has TRBV4-3 and TRBJ2-1; D possibly corresponds to TRBD2 (6 bases). The CDR3 has 15 residues. V lost 2 bases, J lost 7 bases, and 15 bases lay in between. Germline V lookup: CDR1 LGHNA, CDR2 YSLEER. The CDR3 spells CASSQPRLGSNEQFF. CDR3 nucleotides: TGCGCCAGCAGCCAACCGAGACTAGGATCGAATGAGCAGTTCTTC.

V and J are TRBV27 and TRBJ2-7; D is possibly TRBD2 (6 bases). Looked up from germline, CDR1 is MNHEY and CDR2 is SMNVEV (reference sequence). V lost 6 bases, J lost 3 bases, and 15 bases lay in between. The length of the CDR3 is 14 residues. The DNA of the CDR3 is TGTGCCAGCAGCTTTAGCGGATATAACTACGAGCAGTACTTC. Protein product: CASSFSGYNYEQYF.

The table lists this clone with a count of one. This sequence joins TRBV27 and TRBJ1-3; D remains unclear. The CDR3 extends over 15 amino acids. Looked up from germline, CDR1 is MNHEY and CDR2 is SMNVEV (reference sequence). V shed 6 bases and J shed 0 bases, with 12 bases lying between them. CDR3 protein: CASRERHPSGNTIYF. CDR3 nucleotides: TGTGCCAGCAGGGAGCGACATCCCTCTGGAAACACCATATATTTT.

This clone was observed a few times. V gene TRBV5-1 combines with J gene TRBJ1-2, with D tentatively TRBD1 (6 bases). V was shortened by 0 bases and J by 2 bases, with 11 bases between the two germline ends. Per the germline V gene, CDR1 is SGHRS and CDR2 is YFSETQ. This CDR3 has 15 residues. CDR3 protein: CASSLEPGANYGYTF. The CDR3 DNA reads as TGCGCCAGCAGCTTGGAACCAGGGGCAAACTATGGCTACACCTTC.